Following are 6 T cell receptor beta chains from one sample sequenced in a study of shared clonotypes between healthy human individuals. The table came from immunoSEQ multiplex PCR; TCRdb's copy has only in-frame clones and leaves some out. The sample lists about 820,000 clones; about 91% were seen once. Naive CD8 populations comprised CD45RO-negative cells positively selected for CCR7, excluding terminally differentiated effector memory CD45RA+ cells. Source material: naive CD8+ T cells sorted from blood. Source of these receptors: a man aged 25-40 years in good health.

V and J are TRBV27 and TRBJ2-1; no reliable D call. Trimming shortened V by 0 bases and J by 10 bases, and 10 bases separated the two germline ends. The CDR3 runs to 13 residues. Germline loops: CDR1 MNHEY, CDR2 SMNVEV (reference sequence). DNA for the CDR3: TGTGCCAGCAGTTTATCTGGGGTCGGGGAGCAGTTCTTC. Encoded protein: CASSLSGVGEQFF.

The V gene is TRBV30, the J gene TRBJ2-1, with 8 bases identical to TRBD2. Per the germline V gene, CDR1 is GTSNPN and CDR2 is SVGIG (reference sequence). Germline trimming cut 0 bases from V and 7 bases from J; bases unmatched to any gene: 8. The CDR3 contains 15 residues. DNA for the CDR3: TGTGCCTGGAGTGTGACTGGGACTAGTCGAAATGAGCAGTTCTTC. Its protein is CAWSVTGTSRNEQFF.

The CDR3 DNA reads as TGCGCCAGCAGCCTCCGGGACAGTTATAATTCACCCCTCCACTTT. Its protein is CASSLRDSYNSPLHF. This chain uses TRBV4-1 with TRBJ1-6; 7 bases are shared with TRBD1. V lost 4 bases to trimming and J lost 4 bases; unmatched junction nucleotides: 4. CDR1 is MGHRA, CDR2 YSYEKL, per germline. The CDR3 covers 15 residues.

V usage is TRBV7-9 and J usage is TRBJ2-1; 10 nucleotides line up with TRBD2. CDR1 and CDR2 from the germline V gene are SEHNR and FQNEAQ (reference sequence). V was pared by 4 bases and J by 8 bases, with 14 bases of the junction left unmatched. The CDR3 totals 17 residues. The CDR3: CASSSGASGRGTHEQFF. The CDR3, as DNA: TGTGCCAGCAGCTCGGGGGCTAGCGGGAGAGGCACGCATGAGCAGTTCTTC.

The chain carries TRBV27 and TRBJ2-3; 10 bases agree with TRBD1. This CDR3 comprises 15 residues. In germline, CDR1 is MNHEY, CDR2 SMNVEV (reference sequence). V gave up 7 bases and J gave up 3 bases; unmatched junction bases: 7. The CDR3 nucleotides read TGTGCCAGCAATGACGGGACAGGGGTGACAGATACGCAGTATTTT. Translation gives CASNDGTGVTDTQYF.

DNA for the CDR3: TGCGCCAGCAGCCAATACATGGGGTCCTACGAGCAGTACTTC. Its protein is CASSQYMGSYEQYF. This rearrangement joins TRBV4-1 to TRBJ2-7, with unresolved D. CDR3 size: 14 residues. The V end lost 2 bases, the J end lost 1 base, and 9 bases lay between the germline ends. Germline V gene lookup returns CDR1 MGHRA and CDR2 YSYEKL.